This T cell receptor (beta chain) was recovered during a study of beta chain features in type 1 diabetes. TCRB transcripts that were expressed got sequenced, as all of the isolated RNA had been reverse transcribed. Profiling relied on immunoSEQ multiplex PCR, and the TCRdb table lists in-frame clones only, not all of them. Counted here are about 360,000 clones, over 10% occurring once; the ten biggest clones make up less than 0.02%. CD4+ naive, central memory, regulatory and stem cell-like memory subsets were isolated by sorting on CD45RO/CCR7/CD25/CD127/CD95/CD27. The table lists this clone with a few counts. The CDR3 length is 14 residues. Trimming took off 1 base at V and 9 bases at J, with 13 bases between the two ends. CDR1 is LNHNV, CDR2 YYDKDF, per germline (reference sequence).

Material for sequencing was naive CD4+ T cells from blood. The rearrangement uses TRBV15 and TRBJ2-4, with D possibly matching TRBD1 (5 bases). This receptor was obtained from a man in his late teens or twenties in good health. The DNA of the CDR3 is TGTGCCACCAGCAGAGGAGGTCAGGGTGTCATTCAGTACTTC. This encodes CATSRGGQGVIQYF.